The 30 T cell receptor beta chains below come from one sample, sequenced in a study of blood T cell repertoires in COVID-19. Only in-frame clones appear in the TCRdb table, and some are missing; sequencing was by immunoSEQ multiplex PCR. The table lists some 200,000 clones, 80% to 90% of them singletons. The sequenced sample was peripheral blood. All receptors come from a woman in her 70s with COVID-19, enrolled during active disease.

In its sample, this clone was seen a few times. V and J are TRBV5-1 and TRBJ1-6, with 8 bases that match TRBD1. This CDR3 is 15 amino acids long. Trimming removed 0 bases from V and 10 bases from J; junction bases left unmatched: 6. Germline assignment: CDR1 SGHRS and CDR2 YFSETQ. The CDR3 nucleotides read TGCGCCAGCAGCTTGGAATCAGGGGGCAGATCACCCCTCCACTTT. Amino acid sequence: CASSLESGGRSPLHF.

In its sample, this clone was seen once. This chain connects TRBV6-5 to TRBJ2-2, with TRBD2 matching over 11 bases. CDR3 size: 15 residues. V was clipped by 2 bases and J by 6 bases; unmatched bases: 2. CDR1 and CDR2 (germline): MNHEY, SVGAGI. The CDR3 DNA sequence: TGTGCCAGCAGTTACGGGACTAGCGGTCCCGGGGAGCTGTTTTTT. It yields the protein CASSYGTSGPGELFF.

CDR3 sequence (DNA): TGTGCCAGCAGCGTAGGCAGGGCCTCCTACAATGAGCAGTTCTTC. Protein sequence: CASSVGRASYNEQFF. The gene calls are TRBV9 and TRBJ2-1; the D gene is possibly TRBD1 (5 bases). The CDR3 loop spans 15 amino acids. CDR1 and CDR2 (germline): SGDLS, YYNGEE. The V end was cut by 0 bases, the J end by 0 bases, with 7 bases between.

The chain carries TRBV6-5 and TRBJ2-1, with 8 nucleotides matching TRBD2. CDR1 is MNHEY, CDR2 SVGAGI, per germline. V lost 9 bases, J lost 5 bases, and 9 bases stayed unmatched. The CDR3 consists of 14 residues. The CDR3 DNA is TGTGCCAGTCGGACGGGAGGGGCCAACAATGAGCAGTTCTTC. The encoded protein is CASRTGGANNEQFF.

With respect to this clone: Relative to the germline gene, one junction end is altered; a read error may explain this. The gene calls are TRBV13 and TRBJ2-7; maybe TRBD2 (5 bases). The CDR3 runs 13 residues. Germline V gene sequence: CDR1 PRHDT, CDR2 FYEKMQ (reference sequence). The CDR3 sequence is CASMSGEKGVSLF. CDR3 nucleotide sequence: TGTGCCAGCATGAGTGGGGAGAAAGGCGTTTCCCTCTTC.

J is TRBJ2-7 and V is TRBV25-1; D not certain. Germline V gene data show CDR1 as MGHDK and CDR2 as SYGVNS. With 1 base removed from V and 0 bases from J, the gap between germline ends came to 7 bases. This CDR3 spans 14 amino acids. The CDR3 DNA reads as TGTGCCAGCAGTGAATCTCGGAGCTCCTACGAGCAGTACTTC. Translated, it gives CASSESRSSYEQYF.

CDR3 coding DNA: TGTGCCAGCAGCTTAGGGGGGGGGCGACCCGGCGAGACCCAGTACTTC. This encodes CASSLGGGRPGETQYF. The rearrangement links TRBV11-2 to TRBJ2-5; TRBD2 is a possible D gene (7 bases). CDR1 and CDR2 (germline): SGHAT, FQNNGV. The CDR3 extends over 16 amino acids. V lost 1 base and J 5 bases, leaving 17 bases between the germline ends.

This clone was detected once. The chain's CDR3 is CASSFRQAPYGYTF. DNA for the CDR3: TGTGCCAGCAGTTTCCGACAGGCCCCCTATGGCTACACCTTC. This sequence joins TRBV27 and TRBJ1-2; possible D gene TRBD1, 6 bases. Germline-derived CDR1 and CDR2 are MNHEY and SMNVEV (reference sequence). V dropped 3 bases and J dropped 4 bases, with 12 bases sitting between them. The CDR3 is made up of 14 amino acids.

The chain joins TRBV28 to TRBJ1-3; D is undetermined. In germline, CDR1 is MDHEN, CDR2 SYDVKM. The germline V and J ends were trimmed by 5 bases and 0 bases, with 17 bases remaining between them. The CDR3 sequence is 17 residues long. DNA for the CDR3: TGTGCCAGCAGTGAACCGTTAGCGGTCTTCTCTGGAAACACCATATATTTT. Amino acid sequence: CASSEPLAVFSGNTIYF.

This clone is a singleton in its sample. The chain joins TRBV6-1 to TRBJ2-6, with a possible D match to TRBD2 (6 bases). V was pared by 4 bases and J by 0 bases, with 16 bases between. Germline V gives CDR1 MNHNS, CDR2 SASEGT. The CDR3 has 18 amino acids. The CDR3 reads CASSGSGGKASGANVLTF. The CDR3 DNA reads TGTGCCAGCAGTGGGTCAGGAGGGAAGGCCTCTGGGGCCAACGTCCTGACTTTC.

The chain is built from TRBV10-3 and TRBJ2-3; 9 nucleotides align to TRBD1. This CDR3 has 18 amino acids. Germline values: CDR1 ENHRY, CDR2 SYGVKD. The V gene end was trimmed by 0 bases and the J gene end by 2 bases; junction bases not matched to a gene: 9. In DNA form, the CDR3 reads TGTGCCATCAGTGAGTCGACGGGGACAGGGAGTCTCACAGATACGCAGTATTTT. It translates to CAISESTGTGSLTDTQYF.

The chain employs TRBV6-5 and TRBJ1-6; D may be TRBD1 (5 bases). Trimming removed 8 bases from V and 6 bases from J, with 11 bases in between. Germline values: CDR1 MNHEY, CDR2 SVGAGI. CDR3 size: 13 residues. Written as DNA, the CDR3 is TGTGCCAGCTATTTGCAGGGTAATTCACCCCTCCACTTT. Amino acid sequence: CASYLQGNSPLHF.

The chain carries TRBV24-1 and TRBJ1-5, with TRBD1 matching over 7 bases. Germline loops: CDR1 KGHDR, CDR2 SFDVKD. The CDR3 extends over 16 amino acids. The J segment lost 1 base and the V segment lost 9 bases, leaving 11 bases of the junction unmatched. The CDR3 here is CATHPGGVWSNQPQHF. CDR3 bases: TGTGCCACCCACCCAGGGGGAGTTTGGAGCAATCAGCCCCAGCATTTT.

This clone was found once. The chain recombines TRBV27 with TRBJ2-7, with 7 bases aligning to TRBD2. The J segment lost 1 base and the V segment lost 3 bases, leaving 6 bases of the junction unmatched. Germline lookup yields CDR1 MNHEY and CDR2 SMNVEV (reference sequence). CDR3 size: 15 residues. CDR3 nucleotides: TGTGCCAGCAGTTTCACTAGCGCTGTTTCCTACGAGCAGTACTTC. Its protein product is CASSFTSAVSYEQYF.

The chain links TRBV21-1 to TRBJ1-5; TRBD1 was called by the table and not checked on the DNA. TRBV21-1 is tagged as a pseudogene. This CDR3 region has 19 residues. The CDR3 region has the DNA TGTGCCAGCAGCAAAGCTATTCGGGTCCAGACAGGGACAGGCCAGCCCCAGCATTTT. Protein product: CASSKAIRVQTGTGQPQHF.

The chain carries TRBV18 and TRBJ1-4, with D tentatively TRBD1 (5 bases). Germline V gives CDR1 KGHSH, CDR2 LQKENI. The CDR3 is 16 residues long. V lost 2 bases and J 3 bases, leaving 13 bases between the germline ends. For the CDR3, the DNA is TGTGCCAGCTCACCAGCAGGGATGGTGGCTAATGAAAAACTGTTTTTT. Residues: CASSPAGMVANEKLFF.

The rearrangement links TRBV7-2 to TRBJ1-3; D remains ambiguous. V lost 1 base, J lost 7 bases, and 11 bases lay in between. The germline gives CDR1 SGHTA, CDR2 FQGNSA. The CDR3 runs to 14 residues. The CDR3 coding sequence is TGTGCCAGCAGCTTAGGCTCAAGAGGGAACACCATATATTTT. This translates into CASSLGSRGNTIYF. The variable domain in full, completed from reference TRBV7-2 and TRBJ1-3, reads GAGVSQSPSNKVTEKGKDVELRCDPISGHTALYWYRQSLGQGLEFLIYFQGNSAPDKSGLPSDRFSAERTGGSVSTLTIQRTQQEDSAVYLCASSLGSRGNTIYFGEGSWLTVV.

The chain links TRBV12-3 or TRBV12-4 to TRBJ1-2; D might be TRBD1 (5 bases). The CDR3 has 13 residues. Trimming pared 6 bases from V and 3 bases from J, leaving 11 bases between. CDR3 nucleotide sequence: TGTGCCAGCAGCCTAGGACATGACTATGGCTACACCTTC. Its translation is CASSLGHDYGYTF.

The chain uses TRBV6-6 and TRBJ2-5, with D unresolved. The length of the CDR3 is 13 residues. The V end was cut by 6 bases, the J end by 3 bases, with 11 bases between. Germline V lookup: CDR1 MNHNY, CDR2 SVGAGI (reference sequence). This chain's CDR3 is CASRPWLEETQYF. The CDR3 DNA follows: TGTGCCAGCAGACCGTGGTTAGAAGAGACCCAGTACTTC.

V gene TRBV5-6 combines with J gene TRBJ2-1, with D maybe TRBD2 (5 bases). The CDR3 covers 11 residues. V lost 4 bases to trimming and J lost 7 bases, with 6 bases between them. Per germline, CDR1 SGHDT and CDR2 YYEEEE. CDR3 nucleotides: TGTGCCAGCAGCACGGGGAATGAGCAGTTCTTC. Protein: CASSTGNEQFF.

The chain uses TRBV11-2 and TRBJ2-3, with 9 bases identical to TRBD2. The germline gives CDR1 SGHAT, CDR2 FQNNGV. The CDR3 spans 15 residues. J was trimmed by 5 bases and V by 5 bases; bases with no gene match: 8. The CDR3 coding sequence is TGTGCCAGCAGCCCCCGCGGGGGGGCAGGAGATACGCAGTATTTT. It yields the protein CASSPRGGAGDTQYF.

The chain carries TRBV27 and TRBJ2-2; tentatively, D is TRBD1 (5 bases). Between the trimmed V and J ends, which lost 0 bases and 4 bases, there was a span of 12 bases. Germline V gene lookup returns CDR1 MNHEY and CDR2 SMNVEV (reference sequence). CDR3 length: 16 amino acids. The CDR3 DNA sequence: TGTGCCAGCAGTTTATCGTCAGGGTGGGGCACCGGGGAGCTGTTTTTT. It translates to CASSLSSGWGTGELFF.

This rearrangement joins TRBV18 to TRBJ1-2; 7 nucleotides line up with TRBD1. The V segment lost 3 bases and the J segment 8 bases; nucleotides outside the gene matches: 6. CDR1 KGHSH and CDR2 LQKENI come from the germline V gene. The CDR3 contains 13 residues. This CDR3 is CASSPRDSLGYTF. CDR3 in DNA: TGTGCCAGCTCACCCAGGGACAGCTTGGGCTACACCTTC.

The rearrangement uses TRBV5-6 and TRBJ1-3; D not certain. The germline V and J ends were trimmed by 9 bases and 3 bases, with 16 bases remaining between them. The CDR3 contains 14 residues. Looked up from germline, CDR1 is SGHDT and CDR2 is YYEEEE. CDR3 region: CATQVGSYGNTIYF. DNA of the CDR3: TGTGCCACCCAGGTGGGGAGTTATGGAAACACCATATATTTT.

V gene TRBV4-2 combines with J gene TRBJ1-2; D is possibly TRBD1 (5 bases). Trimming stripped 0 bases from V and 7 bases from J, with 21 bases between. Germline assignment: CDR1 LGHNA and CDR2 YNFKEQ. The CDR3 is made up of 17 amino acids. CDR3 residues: CASSQDSRVRQHPGYTF. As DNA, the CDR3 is TGTGCCAGCAGCCAAGATTCGAGAGTTCGACAGCACCCTGGCTACACCTTC.

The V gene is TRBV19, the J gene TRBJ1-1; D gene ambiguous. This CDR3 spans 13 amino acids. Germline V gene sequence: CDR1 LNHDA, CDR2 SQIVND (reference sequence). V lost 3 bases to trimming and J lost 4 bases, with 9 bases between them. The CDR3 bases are TGTGCCAGTAGTATCGTCCGGGGCACTGAAGCTTTCTTT. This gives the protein CASSIVRGTEAFF.

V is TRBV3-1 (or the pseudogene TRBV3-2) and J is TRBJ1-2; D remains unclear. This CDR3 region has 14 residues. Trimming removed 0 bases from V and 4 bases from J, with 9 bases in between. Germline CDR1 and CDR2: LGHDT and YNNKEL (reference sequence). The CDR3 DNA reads TGTGCCAGCAGCCAAGATCCAACATCCTATGGCTACACCTTC. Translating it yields CASSQDPTSYGYTF.

CDR3 sequence: CASSLGLAGVGGELFF. DNA of the CDR3: TGTGCCAGCAGCCTCGGACTAGCGGGAGTAGGTGGGGAGCTGTTTTTT. The V and J genes are TRBV3-1 (or the pseudogene TRBV3-2) and TRBJ2-2; 13 positions match TRBD2. Germline CDR1 is LGHDT and CDR2 is YNNKEL (reference sequence). The ends lost 4 bases at V and 8 bases at J; junction bases unmatched: 7. CDR3 length equals 16 residues.

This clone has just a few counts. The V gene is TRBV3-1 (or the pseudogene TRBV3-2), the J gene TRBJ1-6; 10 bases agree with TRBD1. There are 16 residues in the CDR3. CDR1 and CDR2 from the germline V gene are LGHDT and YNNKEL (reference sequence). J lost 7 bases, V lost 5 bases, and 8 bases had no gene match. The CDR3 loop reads CASSTRDRGSNSPLHF. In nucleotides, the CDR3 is TGTGCCAGCAGCACTCGGGACAGGGGTTCCAATTCACCCCTCCACTTT.

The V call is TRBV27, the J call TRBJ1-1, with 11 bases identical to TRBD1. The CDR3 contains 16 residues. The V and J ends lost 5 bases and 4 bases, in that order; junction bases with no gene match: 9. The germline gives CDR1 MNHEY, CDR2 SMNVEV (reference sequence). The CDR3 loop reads CASSRFTGTGGTEAFF. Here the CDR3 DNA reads TGTGCCAGCAGTCGCTTTACGGGGACAGGGGGCACTGAAGCTTTCTTT.